The 18 T cell receptor beta chains below come from one sample, sequenced in a study of CD8 T cells in Susac syndrome. When the RNA was reverse transcribed, random hexamers were used with an input of roughly 0.5 to 1 ug. TCRdb re-analysed the immunoSEQ multiplex PCR reads in MiXCR, keeping a single row per CDR3 protein. This sample has around 26,000 distinct CDR3 sequences, with 85% to 95% found just once. Sequencing was performed on CD8+ T cells from PBMCs. The source of these receptors is a human donor in good health.

The chain links TRBV14 to TRBJ2-1; the D gene is possibly TRBD2 (6 bases). This CDR3 contains 19 residues. V was shortened by 4 bases and J by 0 bases, with 22 bases between the two germline ends. CDR1 is SGHDN and CDR2 is FVKESK in the germline V gene. This chain's CDR3 is CASSPIGGKGVTSYNEQFF. CDR3 sequence (DNA): TGTGCCAGCAGCCCGATAGGAGGGAAAGGCGTTACCTCCTACAATGAGCAGTTCTTC. Drawing the rest from reference TRBV14 and TRBJ2-1, the complete variable domain is EAGVTQFPSHSVIEKGQTVTLRCDPISGHDNLYWYRRVMGKEIKFLLHFVKESKQDESGMPNNRFLAERTGGTYSTLKVQPAELEDSGVYFCASSPIGGKGVTSYNEQFFGPGTRLTVL.

The chain uses TRBV29-1 and TRBJ2-7, with 8 bases aligning to TRBD1. The CDR3 spans 13 residues. Per the germline V gene, CDR1 is SQVTM and CDR2 is ANQGSEA. V lost 4 bases, J lost 1 base, and 3 bases stayed unmatched. CDR3 sequence: CSVGGQVSYEQYF. DNA of the CDR3: TGCAGCGTTGGGGGACAGGTTTCCTACGAGCAGTACTTC.

Only one count was recorded for this clonotype. The V gene is TRBV13, the J gene TRBJ2-1, with D possibly called TRBD1 or TRBD2 (5 bases each). CDR1 is PRHDT and CDR2 is FYEKMQ in the germline V gene (reference sequence). V was shortened by 2 bases and J by 1 base, with 9 bases between the two germline ends. The CDR3 is 15 residues long. As DNA, the CDR3 is TGTGCCAGCAGCTTACGAGGGGCATCCTACAATGAGCAGTTCTTC. Protein product: CASSLRGASYNEQFF.

J is TRBJ1-5 and V is TRBV10-2; D perhaps matches TRBD1 (5 bases). Germline CDR1 reads WSHSY; CDR2 reads SAAADI. CDR3 size: 14 residues. Trimming left V 5 bases short and J 4 bases short, with 12 bases between. In DNA, the CDR3 is TGCGCCAGCAGTCCAGACAGTACGAATCAGCCCCAGCATTTT. Translating gives CASSPDSTNQPQHF.

The rearrangement links TRBV27 to TRBJ1-1; perhaps TRBD1 as D (5 bases). This CDR3 contains 13 residues. V was trimmed by 4 bases and J by 1 base, leaving 7 bases between them. From germline, CDR1 is MNHEY and CDR2 SMNVEV (reference sequence). This CDR3 reads CASSWGANTEAFF. The CDR3 nucleotides read TGTGCCAGCAGTTGGGGCGCGAACACTGAAGCTTTCTTT.

The CDR3 region has the DNA TGTGCCAGCAGCTTAATCGGGGCGGGCCCAAGAAGGGAGCAGTACTTC. Amino acid sequence: CASSLIGAGPRREQYF. This sequence joins TRBV7-9 and TRBJ2-7; possibly TRBD1 or TRBD2 for D (5 bases each). CDR1 and CDR2 from the germline V gene are SEHNR and FQNEAQ (reference sequence). The CDR3 consists of 16 residues. Trimming stripped 2 bases from V and 7 bases from J, with 21 bases between.

The V gene is TRBV3-1, the J gene TRBJ2-7; a weak D match, TRBD1 (5 bases). This CDR3 region has 14 residues. Germline V gene lookup returns CDR1 LGHDT and CDR2 YNNKEL (reference sequence). The germline V and J ends were trimmed by 7 bases and 5 bases, with 18 bases remaining between them. CDR3 in DNA: TGTGCCAGCAATCCAAGGGGCAGGCCCCACGAGCAGTACTTC. As protein: CASNPRGRPHEQYF.

V gene TRBV4-3 combines with J gene TRBJ2-7; D is perhaps TRBD1 (6 bases). Between the trimmed V and J ends, which lost 4 bases and 0 bases, there was a span of 16 bases. Germline V gene sequence: CDR1 LGHNA, CDR2 YSLEER. This CDR3 is built from 16 residues. The CDR3 bases are TGCGCCAGCAGCCGTCCGGGACACCATCTCTCCTACGAGCAGTACTTC. Translation gives CASSRPGHHLSYEQYF.

The chain recombines TRBV7-9 with TRBJ1-4; D is unclear. The V and J ends lost 3 bases and 7 bases respectively, with 15 bases between them. Germline V gene sequence: CDR1 SEHNR, CDR2 FQNEAQ (reference sequence). This CDR3 spans 15 amino acids. The CDR3 bases are TGTGCCAGCAGCTTTTCATCAGATTGGGGTGAAAAACTGTTTTTT. This translates into CASSFSSDWGEKLFF.

The rearrangement joins TRBV6-1 to TRBJ2-1, with D possibly being TRBD1 or TRBD2 (6 bases each). There are 15 residues in the CDR3. Germline V gene lookup returns CDR1 MNHNS and CDR2 SASEGT. V gave up 2 bases and J gave up 5 bases, with 13 bases separating them. For the CDR3, the DNA is TGTGCCAGCAGTGAACCGGGGGCTGAACACAATGAGCAGTTCTTC. Translated: CASSEPGAEHNEQFF.

J is TRBJ2-6 and V is TRBV29-1, with no clear D. CDR3 length: 14 residues. Germline V gives CDR1 SQVTM, CDR2 ANQGSEA. Trimming took 1 base from V and 0 from J, leaving 4 bases between them. The CDR3 DNA reads TGCAGCGTTGAAGTGCCCTCTGGGGCCAACGTCCTGACTTTC. Its protein is CSVEVPSGANVLTF. Full variable domain (rest looked up from reference TRBV29-1 and TRBJ2-6): SAVISQKPSRDICQRGTSLTIQCQVDSQVTMMFWYRQQPGQSLTLIATANQGSEATYESGFVIDKFPISRPNLTFSTLTVSNMSPEDSSIYLCSVEVPSGANVLTFGAGSRLTVL.

The chain uses TRBV27 and TRBJ2-1, with 11 bases matching TRBD2. The CDR3 is made up of 15 amino acids. The germline V gene has CDR1 MNHEY and CDR2 SMNVEV (reference sequence). Losses at the gene ends were 7 bases for V and 7 bases for J; bases not matched to a gene: 9. In DNA form, the CDR3 reads TGTGCCAGCACCCGGGGTAGCGGGGGGGGTAATGAGCAGTTCTTC. It yields the protein CASTRGSGGGNEQFF.

This clonotype appeared a single time. This chain joins TRBV5-6 and TRBJ2-7, with D perhaps assigned TRBD1 or TRBD2 (5 bases each). The CDR3 is 15 amino acids. Germline values: CDR1 SGHDT, CDR2 YYEEEE. V was pared by 0 bases and J by 1 base, with 11 bases between. CDR3 DNA sequence: TGTGCCAGCAGCTTGGCCGGGACGCCTTCCTACGAGCAGTACTTC. This codes for CASSLAGTPSYEQYF.

The chain combines TRBV7-2 with TRBJ1-2, with a possible D match to TRBD1 (5 bases). V shed 5 bases and J shed 4 bases, with 17 bases lying between them. The CDR3 length is 15 residues. Germline V gene sequence: CDR1 SGHTA, CDR2 FQGNSA. This CDR3 is CASSGPGRTIYGYTF. Here the CDR3 DNA reads TGTGCCAGCAGCGGACCAGGGCGGACTATCTATGGCTACACCTTC.

The chain combines TRBV29-1 with TRBJ2-1; 9 positions agree with TRBD1. CDR1 is SQVTM, CDR2 ANQGSEA, per germline. This CDR3 region has 14 residues. V lost 4 bases and J lost 5; bases outside the gene matches: 6. This CDR3 reads CSVADRGGNNEQFF. In DNA, the CDR3 is TGCAGCGTTGCAGACAGGGGGGGAAACAATGAGCAGTTCTTC.

The J gene is TRBJ1-2, the V gene TRBV29-1; D not resolved. Germline V gene sequence: CDR1 SQVTM, CDR2 ANQGSEA. This CDR3 comprises 13 residues. Trimming left V 2 bases short and J 4 bases short, with 11 bases between. The CDR3 DNA reads as TGCAGCGTTGAATCTACACGATTCTATGGCTACACCTTC. This gives the protein CSVESTRFYGYTF.

The V and J genes are TRBV7-6 and TRBJ1-5; the D is unclear. V lost 2 bases to trimming and J lost 8 bases, with 10 bases between them. This CDR3 comprises 13 residues. Germline loops: CDR1 SGHVS, CDR2 FNYEAQ. CDR3 sequence reads: CASSLISGEPQHF. The CDR3 coding sequence is TGTGCCAGCAGCTTAATCAGTGGCGAGCCCCAGCATTTT. Full variable domain (outside the CDR3, taken from reference TRBV7-6 and TRBJ1-5): GAGVSQSPRYKVTKRGQDVALRCDPISGHVSLYWYRQALGQGPEFLTYFNYEAQQDKSGLPNDRFSAERPEGSISTLTIQRTEQRDSAMYRCASSLISGEPQHFGDGTRLSIL.

V and J are TRBV9 and TRBJ2-6, with TRBD1 identical over 7 bases. The CDR3 totals 19 residues. The junction had 13 bases not matched to a gene; V was cut back by 4 bases and J by 0 bases. Germline CDR1 reads SGDLS; CDR2 reads YYNGEE. The CDR3 protein is CASSSLTGTPRSGANVLTF. The CDR3 bases are TGTGCCAGCAGCTCTTTGACAGGGACGCCCCGCTCTGGGGCCAACGTCCTGACTTTC.